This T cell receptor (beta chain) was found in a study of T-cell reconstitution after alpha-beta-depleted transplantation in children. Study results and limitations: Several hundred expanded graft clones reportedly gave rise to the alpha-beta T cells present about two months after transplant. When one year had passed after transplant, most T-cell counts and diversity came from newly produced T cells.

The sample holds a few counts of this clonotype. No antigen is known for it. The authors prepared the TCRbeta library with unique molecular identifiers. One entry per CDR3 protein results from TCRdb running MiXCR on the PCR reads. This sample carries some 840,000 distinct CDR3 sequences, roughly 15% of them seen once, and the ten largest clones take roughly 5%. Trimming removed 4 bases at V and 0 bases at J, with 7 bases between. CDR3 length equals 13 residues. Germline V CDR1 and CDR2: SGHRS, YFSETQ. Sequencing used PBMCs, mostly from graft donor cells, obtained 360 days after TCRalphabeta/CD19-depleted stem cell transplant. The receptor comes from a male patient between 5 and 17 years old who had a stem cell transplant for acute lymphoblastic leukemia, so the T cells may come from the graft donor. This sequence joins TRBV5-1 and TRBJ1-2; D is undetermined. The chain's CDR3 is CASSQGPNYGYTF. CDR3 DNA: TGCGCCAGCAGCCAAGGGCCTAACTATGGCTACACCTTC.